Sequencing of this TCR beta chain was carried out in a study of cytomegalovirus exposure and HLA in healthy donors. Study-wide points: Prediction of most subjects' HLA-A and HLA-B alleles by TCR beta sequences was reportedly accurate. Both high specificity and high sensitivity reportedly marked the classifier's diagnosis of cytomegalovirus status.

On this clone: Its antigen is not identified.

PCR was performed using 60 Vbeta and 13 Jbeta primers. Assay used: immunoSEQ multiplex PCR; TCRdb lists only in-frame clones, some missing. The data contain about 150,000 clones, more than 80% of them seen just once; the ten biggest clones take up around 5%. Germline V gene lookup returns CDR1 MDHEN and CDR2 SYDVKM. V was clipped by 8 bases and J by 3 bases; unmatched bases: 5. CDR3 length: 13 amino acids. What was sequenced was PBMCs. The chain recombines TRBV28 with TRBJ2-7; 9 bases match TRBD1. The source is a young man in good health and CMV-seronegative. The CDR3 here is CASYGTGNYEQYF. CDR3 DNA: TGTGCCAGCTATGGGACAGGGAACTACGAGCAGTACTTC.